This TCR beta chain was recorded in a study of control samples from healthy donors and cancer patients. V shed 3 bases, J shed 3 bases, and the junction held 3 bases outside the gene matches. The CDR3 spans 15 residues. CDR1 is SGHRS, CDR2 YFSETQ, per germline. Using immunoSEQ multiplex PCR, the repertoire was profiled, and TCRdb retains in-frame clones only, with some absent. The data contain approximately 130,000 clones, about nine tenths of them seen just once; the ten biggest clones take up around 8.7%. The chain couples TRBV5-1 to TRBJ2-3, with TRBD1 identical over 11 bases. Sequencing was performed on blood. The clonotype comes from a man aged 35-49 years in good health. DNA of the CDR3: TGCGCCAGCAGCTCAGGACAGGGGGCTACAGATACGCAGTATTTT. Protein sequence: CASSSGQGATDTQYF.